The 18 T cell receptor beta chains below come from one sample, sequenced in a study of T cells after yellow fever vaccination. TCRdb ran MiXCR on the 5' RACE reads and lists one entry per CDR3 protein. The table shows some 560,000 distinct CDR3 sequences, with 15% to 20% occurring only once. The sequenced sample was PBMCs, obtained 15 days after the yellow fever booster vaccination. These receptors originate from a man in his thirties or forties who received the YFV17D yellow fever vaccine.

The CDR3 bases are TGTGCCACCAGCAGGTTAACTGAGAATGAGCAGTTCTTC. Protein product: CATSRLTENEQFF. The V call is TRBV15, the J call TRBJ2-1; D is unclear. Germline lookup yields CDR1 LNHNV and CDR2 YYDKDF (reference sequence). This CDR3 comprises 13 residues. With 3 bases removed from V and 7 bases from J, the gap between germline ends came to 10 bases.

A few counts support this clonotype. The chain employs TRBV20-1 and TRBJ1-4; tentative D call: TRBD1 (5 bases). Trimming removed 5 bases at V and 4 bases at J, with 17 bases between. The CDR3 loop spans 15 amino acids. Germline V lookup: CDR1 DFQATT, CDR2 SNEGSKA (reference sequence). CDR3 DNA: TGCAGTGCTGCACCCGGGACGGACCTTAATGAAAAACTGTTTTTT. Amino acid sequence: CSAAPGTDLNEKLFF.

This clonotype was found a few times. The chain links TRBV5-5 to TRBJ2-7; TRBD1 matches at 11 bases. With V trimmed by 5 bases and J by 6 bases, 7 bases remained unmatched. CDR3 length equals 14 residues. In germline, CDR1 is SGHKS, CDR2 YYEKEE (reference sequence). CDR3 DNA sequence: TGTGCCAGCAGATCACCGGGACAGGGGGTCGAGCAGTACTTC. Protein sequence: CASRSPGQGVEQYF. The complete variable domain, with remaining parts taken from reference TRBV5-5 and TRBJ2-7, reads DAGVTQSPTHLIKTRGQQVTLRCSPISGHKSVSWYQQVLGQGPQFIFQYYEKEERGRGNFPDRFSARQFPNYSSELNVNALLLGDSALYLCASRSPGQGVEQYFGPGTRLTVT.

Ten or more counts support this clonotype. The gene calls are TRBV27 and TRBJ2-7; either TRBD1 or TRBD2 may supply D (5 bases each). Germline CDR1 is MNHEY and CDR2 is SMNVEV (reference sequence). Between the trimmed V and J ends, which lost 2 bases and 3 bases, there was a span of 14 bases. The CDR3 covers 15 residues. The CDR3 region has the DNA TGTGCCAGCAGTTTAAGGGGAGCAGGCAGCTACGAGCAGTACTTC. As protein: CASSLRGAGSYEQYF.

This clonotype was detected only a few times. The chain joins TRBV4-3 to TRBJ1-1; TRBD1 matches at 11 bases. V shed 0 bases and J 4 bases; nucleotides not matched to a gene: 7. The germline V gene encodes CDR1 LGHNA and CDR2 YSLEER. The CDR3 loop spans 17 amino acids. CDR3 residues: CASSQDLIGTGGTEAFF. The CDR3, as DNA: TGCGCCAGCAGCCAAGATCTAATCGGGACAGGGGGCACTGAAGCTTTCTTT.

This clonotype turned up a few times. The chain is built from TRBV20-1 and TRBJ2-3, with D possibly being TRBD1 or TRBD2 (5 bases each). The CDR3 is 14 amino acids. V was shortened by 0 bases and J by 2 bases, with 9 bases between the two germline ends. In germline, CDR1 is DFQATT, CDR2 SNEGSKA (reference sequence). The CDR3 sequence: CSARDGTVTDTQYF. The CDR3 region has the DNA TGCAGTGCTAGAGATGGGACCGTCACAGATACGCAGTATTTT.

The CDR3 bases are TGCGCCAGCAGCTTGACCCGGACTACCTCCTACGAGCAGTACTTC. Its protein is CASSLTRTTSYEQYF. This rearrangement joins TRBV5-1 to TRBJ2-7; maybe TRBD2 (6 bases). Deletions cut 1 base from V and 0 bases from J, with 11 bases between. The CDR3 totals 15 residues. Per germline, CDR1 SGHRS and CDR2 YFSETQ.

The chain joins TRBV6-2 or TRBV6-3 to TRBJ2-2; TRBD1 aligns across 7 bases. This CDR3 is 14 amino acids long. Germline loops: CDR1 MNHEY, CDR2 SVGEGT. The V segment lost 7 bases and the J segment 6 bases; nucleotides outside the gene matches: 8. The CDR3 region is CASITQTGAGELFF. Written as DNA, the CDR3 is TGTGCCAGCATCACCCAAACAGGGGCCGGGGAGCTGTTTTTT.

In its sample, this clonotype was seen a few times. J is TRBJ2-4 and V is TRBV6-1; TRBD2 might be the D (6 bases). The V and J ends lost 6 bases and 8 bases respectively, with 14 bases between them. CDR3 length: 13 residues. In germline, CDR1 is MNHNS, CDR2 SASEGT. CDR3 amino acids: CASSPPGVDIQYF. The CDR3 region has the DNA TGTGCCAGCAGCCCCCCGGGAGTCGACATTCAGTACTTC.

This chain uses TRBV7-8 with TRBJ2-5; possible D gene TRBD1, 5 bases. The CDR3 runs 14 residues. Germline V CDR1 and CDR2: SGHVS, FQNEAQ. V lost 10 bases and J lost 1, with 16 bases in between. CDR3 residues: CATPGDDSQETQYF. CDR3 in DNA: TGTGCCACGCCTGGCGATGACAGCCAAGAGACCCAGTACTTC.

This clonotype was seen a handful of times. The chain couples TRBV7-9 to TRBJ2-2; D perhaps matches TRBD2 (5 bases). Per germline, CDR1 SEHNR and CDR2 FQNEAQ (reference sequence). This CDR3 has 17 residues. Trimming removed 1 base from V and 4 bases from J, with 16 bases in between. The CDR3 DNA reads TGTGCCAGCAGCTTAGGGGCCGCGGGTCTAAGCACCGGGGAGCTGTTTTTT. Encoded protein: CASSLGAAGLSTGELFF.

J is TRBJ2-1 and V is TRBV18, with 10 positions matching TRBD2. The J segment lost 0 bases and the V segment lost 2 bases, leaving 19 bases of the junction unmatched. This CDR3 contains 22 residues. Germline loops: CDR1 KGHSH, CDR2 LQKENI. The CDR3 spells CASSPRGRKTSGHQDSYNEQFF. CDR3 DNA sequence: TGTGCCAGCTCACCAAGAGGAAGAAAGACTAGCGGGCATCAAGACTCCTACAATGAGCAGTTCTTC.

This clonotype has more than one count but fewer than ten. The CDR3 DNA reads TGTGCCAGCAGATCTACCGGGACAGGGCGTGAGCAGTTCTTC. It codes for CASRSTGTGREQFF. This chain uses TRBV12-3 or TRBV12-4 with TRBJ2-1; 9 positions agree with TRBD1. This CDR3 is 14 amino acids long. Unmatched junction bases numbered 9, after V lost 6 bases and J lost 9 bases.

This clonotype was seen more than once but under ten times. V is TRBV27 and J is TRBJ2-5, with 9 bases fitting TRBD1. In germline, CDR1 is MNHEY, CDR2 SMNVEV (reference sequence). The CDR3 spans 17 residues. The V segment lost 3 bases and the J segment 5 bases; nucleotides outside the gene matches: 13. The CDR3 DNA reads TGTGCCAGCAGTTTCGAAACAACCGGGACAGGGCCCGAGACCCAGTACTTC. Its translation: CASSFETTGTGPETQYF.

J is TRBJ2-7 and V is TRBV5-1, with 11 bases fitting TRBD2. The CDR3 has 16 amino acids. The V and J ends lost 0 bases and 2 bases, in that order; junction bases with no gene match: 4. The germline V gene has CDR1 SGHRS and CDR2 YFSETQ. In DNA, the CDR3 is TGCGCCAGCAGCTTGGCCGGGACTAGCGGTACCTACGAGCAGTACTTC. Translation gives CASSLAGTSGTYEQYF.

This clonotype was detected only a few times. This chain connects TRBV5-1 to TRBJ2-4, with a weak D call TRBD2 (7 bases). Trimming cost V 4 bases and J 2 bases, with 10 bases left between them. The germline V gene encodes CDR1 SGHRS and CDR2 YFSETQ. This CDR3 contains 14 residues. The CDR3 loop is CASSGGGSKNIQYF. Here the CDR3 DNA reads TGCGCCAGCAGCGGGGGGGGCTCCAAAAACATTCAGTACTTC.

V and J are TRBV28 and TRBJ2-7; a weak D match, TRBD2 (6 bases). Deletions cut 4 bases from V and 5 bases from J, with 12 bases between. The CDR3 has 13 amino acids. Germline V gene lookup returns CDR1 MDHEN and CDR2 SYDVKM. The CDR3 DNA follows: TGTGCCAGCAGTTACGGTTCGGGGGACGAGCAGTACTTC. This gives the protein CASSYGSGDEQYF.

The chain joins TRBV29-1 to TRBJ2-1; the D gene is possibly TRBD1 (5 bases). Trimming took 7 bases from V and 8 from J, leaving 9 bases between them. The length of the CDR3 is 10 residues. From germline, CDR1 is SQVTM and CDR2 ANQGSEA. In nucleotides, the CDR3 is TGCAGCGGTGGGGCGGATGAGCAGTTCTTC. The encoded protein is CSGGADEQFF.